Given below is one T cell receptor beta chain in context. Its antigen remains unidentified. At the DNA level, this CDR3 is encoded by other sequences in the same sample as well. This sample is part of a study of shared clonotypes between healthy human individuals. Study-wide results and caveats: Among non-shared clonotypes, generation probabilities were lower than among those shared by all four donors. Some naive CD4 clonotypes, 5% to 5.5%, turned up in common across a handful of donors. Deeper or shallower sequencing was expected to change how clonotypes are shared among donors.

Sequencing was performed with immunoSEQ multiplex PCR; in TCRdb, only in-frame clones are kept and a portion is missing. Of 2 million to 2.5 million clones in the sample, roughly 93% were seen once. The V and J ends lost 0 bases and 1 base respectively, with 5 bases between them. The CDR3 totals 14 residues. Germline V gene data show CDR1 as KGHSH and CDR2 as LQKENI. The TCR was taken from a man in his late teens or twenties in good health. Some clones in this sample may be carry-over from other donors' samples. The chain employs TRBV18 and TRBJ2-3; D is ambiguous. Sequences were obtained from naive CD4+ T cells from PBMCs. Subset denoted: CD45RA+ positively selected. For the CDR3, the DNA is TGTGCCAGCTCACCACCCGGTGGCACAGATACGCAGTATTTT. Its protein is CASSPPGGTDTQYF. The complete variable domain, with remaining parts taken from reference TRBV18 and TRBJ2-3, reads NAGVMQNPRHLVRRRGQEARLRCSPMKGHSHVYWYRQLPEEGLKFMVYLQKENIIDESGMPKERFSAEFPKEGPSILRIQQVVRGDSAAYFCASSPPGGTDTQYFGPGTRLTVL.